The entry below describes one T cell receptor beta chain. This entry is derived from a study of early T cells in non-severe SARS-CoV-2 infection. Deletions cut 7 bases from V and 8 bases from J, with 20 bases between. The CDR3 runs 13 residues. Per germline, CDR1 SQVTM and CDR2 ANQGSEA. TCRdb called the 5' RACE reads again in MiXCR, with one record for every CDR3 protein. The data hold 55,000 to 75,000 distinct CDR3 sequences, with approximately 10% observed a single time. Source material: whole blood. The sequence came from an adult who was a healthcare worker with PCR-confirmed SARS-CoV-2 infection or an uninfected control (not recorded which). The genes are TRBV29-1 and TRBJ1-1, with a tentative D call TRBD1 (6 bases). The CDR3 sequence: CSGSRTVKDEAFF. CDR3 in DNA: TGCAGCGGATCTAGGACAGTAAAAGACGAAGCTTTCTTT.